These T cell receptor beta chains were read from a single sample in a study of regulatory T cells in long-lasting Graves disease. TCRdb reprocessed the multiplex PCR reads via MiXCR and lists one record per CDR3 protein. This table has around 300,000 distinct CDR3 sequences, roughly a fifth appearing once. The source material was peripheral blood mononuclear cells (PBMCs), sampled when the disease was refractory, from a patient treated with antithyroid drugs. These receptors all come from a female donor with Graves disease. Both conserved end residues are part of each CDR3. A D gene is named only where the DNA matches it firmly. A clone size is listed for some rows: how often the clone was seen (once, few, many), or a class if it is expanded.

d_gene,v_gene,abundance,j_gene,CDR3nt,CDR3aa
NA,TRBV30,NA,TRBJ1-1,TGTGCCTGGAAACGTGCGAACACTGAAGCTTTCTTT,CAWKRANTEAFF
NA,TRBV10-3,NA,TRBJ1-6,TGTGCCATCAGTCGGCAGGGTAATTCACCCCTCCACTTT,CAISRQGNSPLHF
NA,TRBV7-9,few,TRBJ1-2,TGTGCCAGCAGCTTCCCCACCTATGGCTACACCTTC,CASSFPTYGYTF
TRBD1,TRBV3-1,many,TRBJ1-2,TGTGCCAGCAGCCAAGATCGGGGACAGAGCTATGGCTACACCTTC,CASSQDRGQSYGYTF
NA,TRBV12-3/TRBV12-4,many,TRBJ1-1,TGTGCCAGCAGTTTAGACCAGGTGAACACTGAAGCTTTCTTT,CASSLDQVNTEAFF
NA,TRBV6-9,NA,TRBJ2-7,TGTGCCAGCAGTTCCGATTCTAGCGACCCCTCCTACGAGCAGTACTTC,CASSSDSSDPSYEQYF
NA,TRBV6-5,few,TRBJ1-6,TGTGCCAGCAGTTATAACGGGGGGGCCGGTGATAATTCACCCCTCCACTTT,CASSYNGGAGDNSPLHF
TRBD2,TRBV6-2/TRBV6-3,few,TRBJ2-1,TGTGCCAGCACCAAAAGCGGGAGAGTCTACAATGAGCAGTTCTTC,CASTKSGRVYNEQFF
TRBD2,TRBV7-2,few,TRBJ2-7,TGTGCCAGCAGCTTATATCCTAGCTCCGAGCGGGGTTACGAGCAGTACTTC,CASSLYPSSERGYEQYF
TRBD1,TRBV3-1,many,TRBJ1-5,TGTGCCAGCAGTCGGGGACAGTACAATCAGCCCCAGCATTTT,CASSRGQYNQPQHF
NA,TRBV12-3/TRBV12-4,NA,TRBJ2-1,TGTGCCAGCAGTTTAAGGGGGGGGGGCAATGAGCAGTTCTTC,CASSLRGGGNEQFF
TRBD2,TRBV29-1,NA,TRBJ2-7,TGCAGCGTTGAAGATGCGGGGGAGACCTACGAGCAGTACTTC,CSVEDAGETYEQYF
NA,TRBV6-2/TRBV6-3,many,TRBJ1-2,TGTGCCGCCTACAGGGTTGGCTACACCTTC,CAAYRVGYTF
NA,TRBV15,NA,TRBJ2-7,TGTGCCACCAGCAGGTTAGACAGTGACTACGAGCAGTACTTC,CATSRLDSDYEQYF
TRBD1,TRBV30,NA,TRBJ1-6,TGTGCCTGGGACGGGGGACAGGGTCCCTCACCCCTCCACTTT,CAWDGGQGPSPLHF
NA,TRBV27,few,TRBJ1-5,TGTGCCAGCAGGGCAGGACAGTATAGCAATCAGCCCCAGCATTTT,CASRAGQYSNQPQHF
TRBD2,TRBV6-5,few,TRBJ2-7,TGTGCCAGCACCCTCGGACTAGCCAAAATATACGAGCAGTACTTC,CASTLGLAKIYEQYF
NA,TRBV6-2/TRBV6-3,few,TRBJ1-2,TGTGCCAGCAGTGAATTCAGAGGGAGTAACTATGGCTACACCTTC,CASSEFRGSNYGYTF
NA,TRBV7-2,many,TRBJ2-7,TGTGCCAGCAGCGCCTTAGAAACAGCAATCTACGAGCAGTACTTC,CASSALETAIYEQYF
TRBD2,TRBV28,many,TRBJ2-2,TGTGCCAGCAGTCCTGGGACTAGCGGGAGGGCGAACACCGGGGAGCTGTTTTTT,CASSPGTSGRANTGELFF
TRBD1,TRBV4-1,NA,TRBJ2-5,TGCGCCAGCAGCTTGGGCCTCGGACAGGCCCAAGAGACCCAGTACTTC,CASSLGLGQAQETQYF
NA,TRBV7-2,NA,TRBJ2-7,TGTGCCAGCAGCCAAGGGTCTACCTCCTACGAGCAGTACTTC,CASSQGSTSYEQYF
NA,TRBV11-2,many,TRBJ2-5,TGTGCCAGCAGCGGGGCCTTTGAGACCCAGTACTTC,CASSGAFETQYF
NA,TRBV6-2/TRBV6-3,many,TRBJ2-5,TGTGCCAGCAGTTACGTGGGGGCCCTTTTGGAGACCCAGTACTTC,CASSYVGALLETQYF